These T cell receptor beta chains were read from a single sample in a study of T cell responses to AZD1222 COVID-19 vaccine. Clones were read by immunoSEQ multiplex PCR, and TCRdb kept only the in-frame ones, dropping some. The profile shows roughly 110,000 clones, roughly 80% of them singletons. Source: peripheral blood, taken on day 0 of AZD1222 vaccination. The receptor set was obtained from an adult in good health. Both conserved end residues are part of each CDR3. D genes are given only for firm matches. Clone size appears in some rows only: once, few, many, or a class for an expanded clone.

CDR3nt	CDR3aa	abundance	j_gene	d_gene	v_gene
TGTGCCAGCAGCCCAGGGGCAGGGGACTACGAGCAGTACTTC	CASSPGAGDYEQYF	NA	TRBJ2-7	NA	TRBV9
TGTGCCAGCAGCCCTGGACTAGCGGGAGGGAGAGGGTACAATGAGCAGTTCTTC	CASSPGLAGGRGYNEQFF	once	TRBJ2-1	TRBD2	TRBV11-2
TGTGCCAGCAGTTACGGTACAGGGCGCCCAGATACGCAGTATTTT	CASSYGTGRPDTQYF	NA	TRBJ2-3	NA	TRBV6-6
TGTGCCGCCCGGGAGGGGGCCAGGGACAATCAGCCCCAGCATTTT	CAAREGARDNQPQHF	NA	TRBJ1-5	TRBD1	TRBV10-3
TGTGCCAGCAGCTTAGTGTTCTCAAATGAAAAACTGTTTTTT	CASSLVFSNEKLFF	NA	TRBJ1-4	NA	TRBV7-9
TGTGCCGCCACCCAGGGGGCGGCGAACACCGGGGAGCTGTTTTTT	CAATQGAANTGELFF	NA	TRBJ2-2	TRBD1	TRBV7-9
TGTGCCAGCAGTTACGGGCAGGGCTATCAGCCCCAGCATTTT	CASSYGQGYQPQHF	once	TRBJ1-5	NA	TRBV6-6
TGTGCCAGCAGCGCCGGGACTTCTAACAATGAGCAGTTCTTC	CASSAGTSNNEQFF	many	TRBJ2-1	NA	TRBV7-3
TGTGCCAGCTCACAGGACGGGAGCTCCTACAATGAGCAGTTCTTC	CASSQDGSSYNEQFF	few	TRBJ2-1	NA	TRBV18
TGTGCCAGCAGTTACTCGACGCCGGACACCGGGGAGCTGTTTTTT	CASSYSTPDTGELFF	NA	TRBJ2-2	NA	TRBV6-5
TGCGCCAGCAGTCACCTCCGTGAGTTTGGTTACGAGCAGTACTTC	CASSHLREFGYEQYF	NA	TRBJ2-7	NA	TRBV23-1
TGTGCCAGCCGAGCTCCGGGGGTCAACTATGGCTACACCTTC	CASRAPGVNYGYTF	NA	TRBJ1-2	NA	TRBV25-1
TGTGCCAGCAGCCAAGGGGGCTTCTCCTACAATGAGCAGTTCTTC	CASSQGGFSYNEQFF	NA	TRBJ2-1	NA	TRBV4-2
TGTGCCAGCAGTGAAACCCCAGGGGGCTTTTCAGATACGCAGTATTTT	CASSETPGGFSDTQYF	NA	TRBJ2-3	TRBD1	TRBV6-1
TGTGCCAGCAGTCCACCCCCCAGGGGTTTCTACGAGCAGTACTTC	CASSPPPRGFYEQYF	NA	TRBJ2-7	NA	TRBV2
TGCGCCAGCACTTCGGGGTTGAGGGATCAGCCCCAGCATTTT	CASTSGLRDQPQHF	few	TRBJ1-5	NA	TRBV10-2
TGTGCCTGGAGTGTATCCGGGACGGTTTATAATTCACCCCTCCACTTT	CAWSVSGTVYNSPLHF	few	TRBJ1-6	NA	TRBV30
TGTGCCAGCAGCTTGGGGGGTAACTATGGCTACACCTTC	CASSLGGNYGYTF	NA	TRBJ1-2	NA	TRBV5-4
TGTGCCAGCAGCTCGGTGGGGGGCTATGGCTACACCTTC	CASSSVGGYGYTF	NA	TRBJ1-2	NA	TRBV7-9
TGTGCCAGCAGTCTATGGGGGGGACATGAGGCTTTCTTT	CASSLWGGHEAFF	NA	TRBJ1-1	NA	TRBV12-3/TRBV12-4
TGTGCCAGCAGTTTCAAGGGCCATAATTCACCCCTCCACTTT	CASSFKGHNSPLHF	NA	TRBJ1-6	NA	TRBV6-2/TRBV6-3
TGTGCCAGCGGGACAGGGGCCCTGAATTATGGCTACACCTTC	CASGTGALNYGYTF	NA	TRBJ1-2	TRBD1	TRBV28
TGTGCCAGCACCACAGGGGTGAACTATGGCTACACCTTC	CASTTGVNYGYTF	NA	TRBJ1-2	TRBD1	TRBV6-5
TGTGCCAGTAGTTTCACTCGAGGGCACTCTGGAAACACCATATATTTT	CASSFTRGHSGNTIYF	NA	TRBJ1-3	NA	TRBV19
TGTGCCAGCGCAGGGCTGAACACTGAAGCTTTCTTT	CASAGLNTEAFF	once	TRBJ1-1	NA	TRBV11-2
TGTGCCAGCAGTCTTCAGGGGGCTTTTCCTAACTATGGCTACACCTTC	CASSLQGAFPNYGYTF	NA	TRBJ1-2	TRBD1	TRBV27
TGTGCCAGCAGCCCCAAGAGACAGGGAAAAACAACTGAAGCTTTCTTT	CASSPKRQGKTTEAFF	NA	TRBJ1-1	TRBD1	TRBV5-4
TGTGCCAGCAGTTACTCGAGCAGAGGTGGCAATCAGCCCCAGCATTTT	CASSYSSRGGNQPQHF	few	TRBJ1-5	NA	TRBV6-2/TRBV6-3
TGTGCCAGTAGTTCCGACAACGGGGCCCTCCACTTT	CASSSDNGALHF	NA	TRBJ1-6	NA	TRBV19
TGTGCCAGCAGTCGACAGACAGGGTACTACGAGCAGTACTTC	CASSRQTGYYEQYF	NA	TRBJ2-7	TRBD1	TRBV6-5
TGCGCCAGCAGCTGGGTAGCAGGAGCGGGACTGGATACGCAGTATTTT	CASSWVAGAGLDTQYF	NA	TRBJ2-3	TRBD2	TRBV5-1
TGTGCCAGCAGCGTAGTAGGAGACAGGGGGAGTCCCCAGTACTTC	CASSVVGDRGSPQYF	NA	TRBJ2-5	TRBD1	TRBV9
TGTGCCAGCACCGGGACAGGGAGTTACGAGCAGTACTTC	CASTGTGSYEQYF	NA	TRBJ2-7	TRBD1	TRBV2
TGTGCCAGCAGTGAAGTAATGGAAAGAAATTACATTCAGTACTTC	CASSEVMERNYIQYF	NA	TRBJ2-4	NA	TRBV6-4
TGTGCCAGCAGTTTATTAGTGGCAGGGATTGACTATGGCTACACCTTC	CASSLLVAGIDYGYTF	NA	TRBJ1-2	NA	TRBV28
TGTGCCAGTAGTCCGGGGAAAATCGGGACCGCCAATCAGCCCCAGCATTTT	CASSPGKIGTANQPQHF	NA	TRBJ1-5	NA	TRBV19
TGTGCCAGCTCCTCACAGGGAACCTACGAGCAGTACTTC	CASSSQGTYEQYF	NA	TRBJ2-7	NA	TRBV18
TGTGCCATCAGTGAGGGGGATCCAGGGGTTAATGAAAAACTGTTTTTT	CAISEGDPGVNEKLFF	NA	TRBJ1-4	NA	TRBV10-3
TGTGCCAGCAGTTTGGAAGGACAGGGGAACACTGAAGCTTTCTTT	CASSLEGQGNTEAFF	NA	TRBJ1-1	TRBD1	TRBV28
TGTGCCAGCAGCCCCTGGGCGGGCGCCGGTTACAATGAGCAGTTCTTC	CASSPWAGAGYNEQFF	few	TRBJ2-1	NA	TRBV7-2
TGTGCCAGCTCTCTCTACGAGCAGTACTTC	CASSLYEQYF	NA	TRBJ2-7	NA	TRBV18
TGTGCCAGCAGACAGACAGGGTTGGGGTCCTACGAGCAGTACTTC	CASRQTGLGSYEQYF	NA	TRBJ2-7	TRBD1	TRBV6-6
TGTGCCAGCAGTTTAGATTCCGGGACAGCTAATTCACCCCTCCACTTT	CASSLDSGTANSPLHF	NA	TRBJ1-6	TRBD1	TRBV28
TGTGCCAGCTCACCAACTACCTCAGGAGGAAAATCCTACGAGCAGTACTTC	CASSPTTSGGKSYEQYF	NA	TRBJ2-7	NA	TRBV18
TGTGCCTGGAGTGTACGACGACAGGGGTATTACGAGCAGTACTTC	CAWSVRRQGYYEQYF	once	TRBJ2-7	TRBD1	TRBV30
TGTGCCAGCAGCTTAGAAGGACAGCGGAACACTGAAGCTTTCTTT	CASSLEGQRNTEAFF	NA	TRBJ1-1	NA	TRBV7-2
TGTGCTAGTGGCCCTAAAGACGACAGGGGGAATTCACCCCTCCACTTT	CASGPKDDRGNSPLHF	NA	TRBJ1-6	TRBD1	TRBV12-5
TGTGCCAGCAGCTTGGACAGGGCAAACACTGAAGCTTTCTTT	CASSLDRANTEAFF	NA	TRBJ1-1	NA	TRBV5-4
TGTGCCAGCAGCCAGTTTCTGGGACTAGCGGGAAACAATGAGCAGTTCTTC	CASSQFLGLAGNNEQFF	NA	TRBJ2-1	TRBD2	TRBV4-2
TGTGCCAGCTCACCTGTCGCCCCAGGCGGAGAGACCCAGTACTTC	CASSPVAPGGETQYF	NA	TRBJ2-5	NA	TRBV18
TGCGCCAGCAGCTACACACAGGGAGCGTACACTGAAGCTTTCTTT	CASSYTQGAYTEAFF	NA	TRBJ1-1	NA	TRBV5-1